The count of the clone carrying this T cell receptor (beta chain) is one. Antigen unknown. PCR amplification relied on 60 Vbeta primers (plus 13 Jbeta primers). TCRdb's table, derived via immunoSEQ multiplex PCR, lists solely in-frame clones and lacks some. The data hold approximately 100,000 clones, with 75% observed a single time. The CDR3 is 14 residues long. V gave up 6 bases and J gave up 4 bases, with 13 bases separating them. Germline V lookup: CDR1 MNHEY, CDR2 SMNVEV (reference sequence). The data were taken from a study of cytomegalovirus exposure and HLA in healthy donors. General study points: Among TCR sequences, most were rare, though some public TCRs appeared in many donors.

This chain joins TRBV27 and TRBJ2-1; a weak D match, TRBD1 (6 bases). This TCR was sampled from a woman aged 18-29 years in good health and CMV-seropositive. The sample consisted of PBMCs. CDR3 loop: CASSREQGYNEQFF. CDR3 DNA: TGTGCCAGCAGCCGGGAACAGGGTTACAATGAGCAGTTCTTC.